The 20 T cell receptor beta chains below were found in one sample sequenced in a study of breast tumors, draining lymph nodes, adjacent tissues. Breast cancer patients provided tissue from their axillary draining lymph nodes. A single record per CDR3 protein comes from TCRdb applying MiXCR to the multiplex PCR reads. The sample lists 85,000 to 120,000 distinct CDR3 sequences, around 30% occurring once. The specimen was axillary lymph node tissue. Receptors originate from a female donor with breast cancer. Some clones in this sample may be carry-over from other donors' samples.

This clonotype was found a few times. A much larger clone is a single base away; this may be a read error. The rearrangement uses TRBV6-2 or TRBV6-3 and TRBJ2-1, with D perhaps matching TRBD1 or TRBD2 (5 bases each). Germline loops: CDR1 MNHEY, CDR2 SVGEGT. The CDR3 runs to 15 residues. V shed 5 bases and J shed 10 bases, with 21 bases lying between them. The CDR3 nucleotides read TGTGCCAGCAGTCATGGGACGGGATACCGGGGCGAGCAGTTCTTC. Its protein is CASSHGTGYRGEQFF.

This CDR3 reads CASSTGFRETQYF. CDR3 DNA: TGTGCCAGCTCGACAGGGTTCAGGGAGACCCAGTACTTC. The chain couples TRBV27 to TRBJ2-5, with TRBD1 matching over 7 bases. Per the germline V gene, CDR1 is MNHEY and CDR2 is SMNVEV (reference sequence). The CDR3 runs 13 residues. Germline trimming cut 8 bases from V and 5 bases from J; bases unmatched to any gene: 8.

This clonotype was seen ten or more times. The chain's CDR3 is CASSPGLAGGEQYF. In DNA, the CDR3 is TGTGCCAGTAGTCCGGGACTAGCGGGAGGGGAGCAGTACTTC. This rearrangement joins TRBV19 to TRBJ2-7; 16 bases map to TRBD2. V shed 5 bases and J 7 bases; nucleotides not matched to a gene: 2. CDR1 LNHDA and CDR2 SQIVND come from the germline V gene (reference sequence). The CDR3 is 14 amino acids.

This clonotype was observed many times. The chain joins TRBV9 to TRBJ2-7; D not resolved. Germline V gives CDR1 SGDLS, CDR2 YYNGEE. CDR3 length: 14 residues. Trimming took 9 bases from V and 2 from J, leaving 18 bases between them. The CDR3 nucleotides read TGTGCCAATAACCCGGATCTTCCGACCTACGAGCAGTACTTC. Its translation: CANNPDLPTYEQYF. The full variable domain, completed using reference TRBV9 and TRBJ2-7, is DSGVTQTPKHLITATGQRVTLRCSPRSGDLSVYWYQQSLDQGLQFLIQYYNGEERAKGNILERFSAQQFPDLHSELNLSSLELGDSALYFCANNPDLPTYEQYFGPGTRLTVT.

A note on this clonotype: The conserved phenylalanine or tryptophan is not found at the CDR3 terminus, so this likely reflects a read error. This rearrangement joins TRBV12-3 or TRBV12-4 to TRBJ1-6; D is unresolved. The CDR3 is 14 amino acids. Trimming pared 1 base from V and 7 bases from J, leaving 8 bases between. CDR3 nucleotide sequence: TGTGCCAGCAGTTTAGGGGTTGGGAATTCACCCCTCCACTCT. Translating it yields CASSLGVGNSPLHS.

Ten or more counts support this clonotype. V gene TRBV29-1 combines with J gene TRBJ1-2, with TRBD1 identical over 7 bases. Germline CDR1 reads SQVTM; CDR2 reads ANQGSEA. The CDR3 covers 11 residues. With V trimmed by 7 bases and J by 4 bases, 3 bases remained unmatched. The CDR3, as DNA: TGCAGCGGTTGGACAGGCTATGGCTACACCTTC. As protein: CSGWTGYGYTF.

This clonotype was detected ten times or more. This chain joins TRBV4-1 and TRBJ1-4, with D perhaps matching TRBD1 (5 bases). The germline V gene encodes CDR1 MGHRA and CDR2 YSYEKL. Trimming took 1 base from V and 8 from J, leaving 17 bases between them. This CDR3 spans 16 amino acids. The CDR3 loop reads CASSQADTRGREKLFF. The CDR3 DNA sequence: TGCGCCAGCAGCCAAGCGGACACCCGGGGGAGGGAAAAACTGTTTTTT.

This clonotype was counted once. The CDR3 DNA is TGTGCCAGCAGCACGGGGGACACCGACACCGGGGAGCTGTTTTTT. This translates into CASSTGDTDTGELFF. This chain links TRBV7-9 with TRBJ2-2; D tentatively fits TRBD1 or TRBD2 (6 bases each). V shed 5 bases and J shed 3 bases, with 13 bases lying between them. The CDR3 extends over 15 amino acids. Looked up from germline, CDR1 is SEHNR and CDR2 is FQNEAQ (reference sequence). Complete variable domain (other parts from reference TRBV7-9 and TRBJ2-2): DTGVSQNPRHKITKRGQNVTFRCDPISEHNRLYWYRQTLGQGPEFLTYFQNEAQLEKSRLLSDRFSAERPKGSFSTLEIQRTEQGDSAMYLCASSTGDTDTGELFFGEGSRLTVL.

This chain links TRBV7-2 with TRBJ2-5; D not certain. The CDR3 runs to 13 residues. The V gene lost 1 base and the J gene lost 5 bases, with 8 bases spanning the gap. In germline, CDR1 is SGHTA, CDR2 FQGNSA. The CDR3 here is CASSLGAKETQYF. As DNA, the CDR3 is TGTGCCAGCAGCTTAGGGGCGAAGGAGACCCAGTACTTC.

This clonotype was seen repeatedly, ten times or more. Written as DNA, the CDR3 is TGTGCCAGCAGCCCCCTGCGAGGGCCTAACACCGGGGAGCTGTTTTTT. Encoded protein: CASSPLRGPNTGELFF. The chain combines TRBV9 with TRBJ2-2; maybe TRBD2 (5 bases). The CDR3 covers 16 residues. With 4 bases removed from V and 2 bases from J, the gap between germline ends came to 15 bases. The germline CDR1 and CDR2 sequences are SGDLS and YYNGEE.

This clonotype was seen ten or more times. The rearrangement uses TRBV3-1 and TRBJ1-2; 9 bases match TRBD1. This CDR3 has 16 residues. The germline V gene has CDR1 LGHDT and CDR2 YNNKEL (reference sequence). The trim removed 3 bases at V and 3 bases at J, leaving 8 bases unmatched. Written as DNA, the CDR3 is TGTGCCAGCAGCCAGATACAGGGGGCCCTAGACTATGGCTACACCTTC. Protein sequence: CASSQIQGALDYGYTF.

On this clonotype: Since a much larger clone is just one base distant, this may be a read error. The rearrangement uses TRBV6-1 and TRBJ1-2, with 8 bases identical to TRBD1. The V and J ends lost 5 bases and 8 bases, in that order; junction bases with no gene match: 13. This CDR3 comprises 15 residues. Germline lookup yields CDR1 MNHNS and CDR2 SASEGT. CDR3 loop: CASSQTSTTGAGYTF. The CDR3 bases are TGTGCCAGCAGTCAAACCAGTACGACAGGGGCGGGCTACACCTTC.

This clonotype was detected many times. A single base separates this from a much larger clone, so it may be a read error. This chain connects TRBV9 to TRBJ2-7; D is perhaps TRBD1 (7 bases). The germline CDR1 and CDR2 sequences are SGDLS and YYNGEE. This CDR3 is built from 14 residues. The CDR3, as DNA: TGTGCCAGCAGCGTAGACGTCAGGGGGGACGAGCAGTCCTTC. Protein: CASSVDVRGDEQSF. The full variable domain, its missing parts supplied by reference TRBV9 and TRBJ2-7, is DSGVTQTPKHLITATGQRVTLRCSPRSGDLSVYWYQQSLDQGLQFLIQYYNGEERAKGNILERFSAQQFPDLHSELNLSSLELGDSALYFCASSVDVRGDEQSFGPGTRLTVT.

The chain carries TRBV7-2 and TRBJ1-3; D is unresolved. CDR3 length equals 17 residues. Trimming removed 3 bases at V and 0 bases at J, with 15 bases between. In germline, CDR1 is SGHTA, CDR2 FQGNSA. The CDR3 bases are TGTGCCAGCAGCTTTGCGATCAGCCCAATCTCTGGAAACACCATATATTTT. It yields the protein CASSFAISPISGNTIYF. The full variable domain, in which reference TRBV7-2 and TRBJ1-3 provide the parts outside the CDR3, is GAGVSQSPSNKVTEKGKDVELRCDPISGHTALYWYRQSLGQGLEFLIYFQGNSAPDKSGLPSDRFSAERTGGSVSTLTIQRTQQEDSAVYLCASSFAISPISGNTIYFGEGSWLTVV.

This clonotype was counted ten times or more. The gene calls are TRBV9 and TRBJ2-1, with D maybe TRBD1 (6 bases). V lost 3 bases and J 9 bases, leaving 22 bases between the germline ends. Germline CDR1 SGDLS, CDR2 YYNGEE. There are 16 residues in the CDR3. The CDR3 DNA reads TGTGCCAGCAGCGCCGTAAGGGACATTAGGGCGGGTGAGCAGTTCTTC. It is translated as CASSAVRDIRAGEQFF.

This clonotype was seen many times. This sequence joins TRBV5-1 and TRBJ1-6, with 8 bases lining up with TRBD1. V was pared by 6 bases and J by 5 bases, with 7 bases of the junction left unmatched. Germline values: CDR1 SGHRS, CDR2 YFSETQ. The CDR3 is made up of 15 amino acids. CDR3 residues: CASKLRQGNNSPLHF. CDR3 bases: TGCGCCAGCAAACTACGACAGGGGAATAATTCACCCCTCCACTTT.

The V and J genes are TRBV2 and TRBJ2-5, with 7 bases aligning to TRBD1. The CDR3 is made up of 15 amino acids. Germline V gene data show CDR1 as SNHLY and CDR2 as FYNNEI. With 7 bases clipped from V and 4 bases from J, the junction kept 12 bases outside the gene matches. CDR3 sequence reads: CASTRTETGLETQYF. Here the CDR3 DNA reads TGTGCCAGCACCCGGACAGAGACAGGGTTAGAGACCCAGTACTTC.

A few counts support this clonotype. As the CDR3 is not closed by the conserved phenylalanine or tryptophan, this likely results from a read error. The J gene is TRBJ1-5, the V gene TRBV20-1, with no clear D. The CDR3 sequence is 13 residues long. The V gene lost 5 bases and the J gene lost 1 base, with 9 bases spanning the gap. CDR1 is DFQATT, CDR2 SNEGSKA, per germline (reference sequence). The CDR3 coding sequence is TGCAGTGCTGGCTTCGACAGCAATCAGCCCCAGCATCTT. Translating it yields CSAGFDSNQPQHL.

This clonotype appeared many times. The chain links TRBV2 to TRBJ1-2, with no clear D. With 6 bases removed from V and 8 bases from J, the gap between germline ends came to 10 bases. Germline V gives CDR1 SNHLY, CDR2 FYNNEI. This CDR3 contains 11 residues. This CDR3 reads CASSGTRGYTF. CDR3 in DNA: TGTGCCAGCAGCGGAACGCGCGGCTACACCTTC.

This clonotype came up many times. The genes are TRBV6-4 and TRBJ1-6, with D uncertain. Germline-derived CDR1 and CDR2 are MRHNA and SNTAGT. Trimming took off 5 bases at V and 3 bases at J, with 14 bases between the two ends. This CDR3 has 16 residues. The CDR3 loop reads CASSQPGPNYNSPLHF. The CDR3 coding sequence is TGTGCCAGCAGTCAACCGGGCCCCAACTATAATTCACCCCTCCACTTT.